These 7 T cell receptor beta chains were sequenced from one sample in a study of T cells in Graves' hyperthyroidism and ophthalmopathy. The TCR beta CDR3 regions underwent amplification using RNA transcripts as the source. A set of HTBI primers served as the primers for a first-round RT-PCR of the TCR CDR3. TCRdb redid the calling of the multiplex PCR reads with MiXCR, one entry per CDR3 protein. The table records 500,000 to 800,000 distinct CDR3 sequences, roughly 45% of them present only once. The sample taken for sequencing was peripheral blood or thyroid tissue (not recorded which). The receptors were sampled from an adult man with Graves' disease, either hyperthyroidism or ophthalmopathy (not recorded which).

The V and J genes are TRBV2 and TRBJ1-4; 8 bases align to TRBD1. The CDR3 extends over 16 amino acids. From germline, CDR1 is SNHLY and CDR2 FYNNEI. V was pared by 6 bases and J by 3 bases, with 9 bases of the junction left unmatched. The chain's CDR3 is CASSAIGGQANEKLFF. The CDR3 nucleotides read TGTGCCAGCAGCGCCATCGGGGGACAGGCTAATGAAAAACTGTTTTTT.

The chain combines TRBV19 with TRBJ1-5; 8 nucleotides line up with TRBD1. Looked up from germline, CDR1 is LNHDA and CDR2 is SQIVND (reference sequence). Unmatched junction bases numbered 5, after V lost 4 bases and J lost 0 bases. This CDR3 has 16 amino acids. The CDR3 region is CASSNPRGPSNQPQHF. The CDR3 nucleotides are TGTGCCAGTAGTAACCCCAGGGGGCCTAGCAATCAGCCCCAGCATTTT. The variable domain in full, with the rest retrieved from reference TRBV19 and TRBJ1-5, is DGGITQSPKYLFRKEGQNVTLSCEQNLNHDAMYWYRQDPGQGLRLIYYSQIVNDFQKGDIAEGYSVSREKKESFPLTVTSAQKNPTAFYLCASSNPRGPSNQPQHFGDGTRLSIL.

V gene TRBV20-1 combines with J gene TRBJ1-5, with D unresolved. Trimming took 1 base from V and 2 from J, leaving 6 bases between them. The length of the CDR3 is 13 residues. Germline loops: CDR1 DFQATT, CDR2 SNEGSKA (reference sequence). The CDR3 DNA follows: TGCAGTGCTAGAGTGGCGGGCAATCAGCCCCAGCATTTT. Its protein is CSARVAGNQPQHF.

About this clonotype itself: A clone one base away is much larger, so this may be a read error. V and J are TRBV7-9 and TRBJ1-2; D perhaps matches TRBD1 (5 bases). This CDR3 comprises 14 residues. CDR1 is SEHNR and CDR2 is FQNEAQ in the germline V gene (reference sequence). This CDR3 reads CASSPGRDVYGCTF. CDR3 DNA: TGTGCCAGCAGCCCCGGCCGGGACGTCTATGGCTGCACCTTC.

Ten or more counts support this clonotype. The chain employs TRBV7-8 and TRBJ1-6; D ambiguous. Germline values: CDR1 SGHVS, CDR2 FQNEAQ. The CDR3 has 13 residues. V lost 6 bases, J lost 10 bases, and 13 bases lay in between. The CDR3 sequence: CASRPPTNSPLHF. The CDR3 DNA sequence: TGTGCCAGCAGGCCTCCGACGAACTCACCCCTCCACTTT.

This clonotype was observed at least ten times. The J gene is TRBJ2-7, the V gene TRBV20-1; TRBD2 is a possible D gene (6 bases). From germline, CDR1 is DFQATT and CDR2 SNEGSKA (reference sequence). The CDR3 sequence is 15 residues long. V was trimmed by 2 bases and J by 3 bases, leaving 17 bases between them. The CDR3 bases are TGCAGTGCTAGACGACGGGGAGGAACTTTCTACGAGCAGTACTTC. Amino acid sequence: CSARRRGGTFYEQYF.

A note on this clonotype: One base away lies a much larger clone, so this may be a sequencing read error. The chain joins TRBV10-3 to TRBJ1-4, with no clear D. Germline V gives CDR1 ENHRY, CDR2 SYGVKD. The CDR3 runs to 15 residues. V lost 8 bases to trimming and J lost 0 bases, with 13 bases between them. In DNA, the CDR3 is TGTGCCATCGGAGAAGGTGCATCAACTAATGAAAAACTGTTTTTT. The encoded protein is CAIGEGASTNEKLFF.